This is a list of T cell receptor beta chains from one sample in a study of blood T cell repertoires in COVID-19. TCRdb keeps only in-frame clones here, not all; method: immunoSEQ multiplex PCR. The table records over 120,000 clones, about four fifths of them present only once. The sequenced material came from peripheral blood. These TCRs come from a woman aged 60-75 years with acute or convalescent COVID-19. Each CDR3 is given with its conserved first and last residue. Each record gives: CDR3 protein, CDR3 DNA, D gene, J gene, V gene, clone size. The D gene is left open where the match is weak. Clone size is not always given. Where it is, it says once, few, many or a class for expanded clones.

CASSKERTSADGELFF TGTGCCAGCAGCAAAGAAAGGACTAGCGCGGACGGGGAGCTGTTTTTT NA TRBJ2-2 TRBV21-1 NA
CASSARVTGTGRGYTF TGTGCCAGCAGTGCGAGAGTAACCGGGACAGGGAGAGGCTACACCTTC TRBD1 TRBJ1-2 TRBV6-1 once
CASSFGGAANEKLFF TGTGCCAGCAGTTTTGGGGGGGCGGCTAATGAAAAACTGTTTTTT NA TRBJ1-4 TRBV28 NA
CASSYGAGTDTQYF TGTGCCAGCAGTTACGGGGCAGGCACAGATACGCAGTATTTT NA TRBJ2-3 TRBV6-5 NA
CASSVDRGAYNEQFF TGTGCCAGCAGCGTAGATCGCGGGGCCTACAATGAGCAGTTCTTC NA TRBJ2-1 TRBV9 NA
CASTSGGFETEAFF TGTGCCAGTACGAGTGGGGGGTTTGAAACTGAAGCTTTCTTT NA TRBJ1-1 TRBV19 NA
CASRQEDWGGTIYF TGTGCCAGCAGACAAGAGGACTGGGGGGGCACCATATATTTT NA TRBJ1-3 TRBV2 NA
CASSQYSQSSYNSPLHF TGTGCCAGCAGCCAATACTCTCAAAGCTCCTATAATTCACCCCTCCACTTT NA TRBJ1-6 TRBV3-1/TRBV3-2 NA
CASSRGLAGDSYEQYF TGTGCCAGCAGCCGAGGACTAGCGGGGGACTCCTACGAGCAGTACTTC TRBD2 TRBJ2-7 TRBV9 once
CASSPTRTVYEQYF TGTGCCAGCAGTCCAACAAGGACAGTTTACGAGCAGTACTTC NA TRBJ2-7 TRBV27 NA
CATHGDRSYEQYF TGCGCCACCCACGGGGACAGATCATACGAGCAGTACTTC TRBD1 TRBJ2-7 TRBV10-1 NA
CASSSRGSEQFF TGTGCCAGCAGCTCGCGGGGCTCTGAGCAGTTCTTC NA TRBJ2-1 TRBV7-3 few
CASSQDGGTRTGELFF TGCGCCAGCAGCCAAGATGGGGGGACTAGAACCGGGGAGCTGTTTTTT TRBD2 TRBJ2-2 TRBV4-1 once
CASSLILAGEGDEQFF TGTGCCAGCAGTCTAATCCTAGCGGGAGAGGGGGATGAGCAGTTCTTC TRBD2 TRBJ2-1 TRBV28 NA
CATSREQGSGANVLTF TGTGCCACCAGCAGAGAACAGGGGAGCGGGGCCAACGTCCTGACTTTC TRBD1 TRBJ2-6 TRBV15 NA
CASSLATSGGPETQYF TGTGCCAGCAGCTTAGCTACTAGCGGGGGCCCAGAGACCCAGTACTTC TRBD2 TRBJ2-5 TRBV7-9 NA
CASSFEGVGTGELFF TGTGCCAGCAGCTTTGAAGGGGTGGGCACCGGGGAGCTGTTTTTT NA TRBJ2-2 TRBV11-2 NA
CAWSVQGQKNQPQHF TGTGCCTGGAGTGTACAGGGACAGAAGAATCAGCCCCAGCATTTT TRBD1 TRBJ1-5 TRBV30 NA
CATSSGGLETQYF TGTGCCACCTCTAGTGGGGGGTTGGAGACCCAGTACTTC NA TRBJ2-5 TRBV12-3/TRBV12-4 NA
CASSLGDQGAFYGYTF TGCGCCAGCAGCTTGGGGGACCAGGGGGCCTTCTATGGCTACACCTTC TRBD1 TRBJ1-2 TRBV5-1 NA
CASRTRLHTEAFF TGTGCCAGCAGAACGAGATTGCACACTGAAGCTTTCTTT NA TRBJ1-1 TRBV7-2 NA